This T cell receptor beta chain was retrieved from a study of blood T cells in healthy people across ages. Findings and limits, study-wide: There was a strong correlation between TCR beta diversity and naive T cell percentage.

Worth noting for this clonotype: Its antigen remains unknown.

Next came a second PCR, run for roughly 6 to 11 cycles, which used a sample-barcoded 5' primer along with a J-beta primer mix. TCRdb re-analysed the 5' RACE reads in MiXCR, keeping a single row per CDR3 protein. The data show 630,000 or so distinct CDR3 sequences, about 30% seen once. This TCR came from a woman of 80 years or more in good health. Sequencing was done on a sample of blood.

The CDR3 DNA reads TGTGCCAGCAGCCATGTGAAAGCTGCAACTAATGAAAAACTGTTTTTT. Residues: CASSHVKAATNEKLFF. J is TRBJ1-4 and V is TRBV7-2; D is unclear. There are 16 residues in the CDR3. V lost 5 bases and J lost 0, with 13 bases in between. Germline CDR1 SGHTA, CDR2 FQGNSA.